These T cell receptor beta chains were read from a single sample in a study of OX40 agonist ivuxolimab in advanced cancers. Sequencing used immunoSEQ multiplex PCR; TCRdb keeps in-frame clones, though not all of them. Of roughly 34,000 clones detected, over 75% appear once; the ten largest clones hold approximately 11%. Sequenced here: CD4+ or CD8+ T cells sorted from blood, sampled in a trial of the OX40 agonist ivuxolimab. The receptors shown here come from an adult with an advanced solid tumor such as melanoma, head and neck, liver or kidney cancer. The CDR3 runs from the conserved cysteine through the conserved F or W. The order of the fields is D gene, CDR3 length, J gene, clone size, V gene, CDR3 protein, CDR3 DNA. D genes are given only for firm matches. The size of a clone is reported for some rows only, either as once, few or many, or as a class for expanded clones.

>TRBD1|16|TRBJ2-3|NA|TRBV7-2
CASSLARGTGQGTQYF
TGTGCCAGCAGCTTAGCACGGGGGACAGGCCAGGGTACGCAGTATTTT
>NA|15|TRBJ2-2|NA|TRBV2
CAGAGPSANTGELFF
TGTGCCGGGGCGGGACCAAGTGCGAACACCGGGGAGCTGTTTTTT
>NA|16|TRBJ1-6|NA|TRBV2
CASRPSRTGKDSPLHF
TGTGCCAGCAGACCCTCTAGGACGGGGAAAGATTCACCCCTCCACTTT
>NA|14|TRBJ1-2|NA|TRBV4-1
CASSPEGMIYGYTF
TGCGCCAGCAGCCCAGAGGGGATGATCTATGGCTACACCTTC
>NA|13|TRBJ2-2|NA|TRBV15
CATSNTNTGELFF
TGTGCCACCAGCAACACGAACACCGGGGAGCTGTTTTTT
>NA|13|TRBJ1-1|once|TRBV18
CASSRARNTEAFF
TGTGCCAGCTCACGGGCGCGGAACACTGAAGCTTTCTTT
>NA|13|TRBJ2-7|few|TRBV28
CASSLYSSYEQYF
TGTGCCAGCAGTTTATACAGCTCCTACGAGCAGTACTTC
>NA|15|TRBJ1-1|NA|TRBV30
CAWSVPSGGYTEAFF
TGTGCCTGGAGTGTACCGTCTGGGGGATACACTGAAGCTTTCTTT
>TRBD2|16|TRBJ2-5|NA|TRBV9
CASSVYWTSGEETQYF
TGTGCCAGCAGCGTCTACTGGACTAGCGGAGAAGAGACCCAGTACTTC
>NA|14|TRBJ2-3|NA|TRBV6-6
CASSLGLTTDTQYF
TGTGCCAGCAGTTTGGGACTGACCACAGATACGCAGTATTTT
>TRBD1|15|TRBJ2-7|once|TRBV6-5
CASSYLGTGVNEQYF
TGTGCCAGCAGTTACCTCGGGACAGGGGTCAACGAGCAGTACTTC